The rows below give T cell receptor beta chains drawn from one sample of a study of T-cell reconstitution after alpha-beta-depleted transplantation in children. TCRdb re-analysed the PCR reads in MiXCR, keeping a single row per CDR3 protein. Of about 870,000 distinct CDR3 sequences in the sample, around 17% are singletons; the top ten hold under 6%. The material sequenced was PBMCs, mostly from graft donor cells, taken 360 days after TCRalphabeta/CD19-depleted stem cell transplant. The receptors come from a male patient aged 5 to 17 who had a stem cell transplant for acute lymphoblastic leukemia, so the T cells may come from the graft donor. Both conserved end residues are part of each CDR3. A D gene is named only where the DNA matches it firmly. Clone size is given for some rows only: seen once, a few or many times, or a class if the clone is expanded.

D: TRBD2; size: few; J: TRBJ2-7; V: TRBV14; CDR3: CASSQLGLAGGDEQYF; DNA: TGTGCCAGCAGCCAACTAGGACTAGCGGGAGGGGACGAGCAGTACTTC
D: TRBD2; size: few; J: TRBJ2-5; V: TRBV20-1; CDR3: CSASGLAGLETQYF; DNA: TGCAGTGCTAGTGGCCTAGCGGGTTTGGAGACCCAGTACTTC
D: TRBD2; size: -; J: TRBJ2-1; V: TRBV12-3/TRBV12-4; CDR3: CASRTLAGVYNEQFF; DNA: TGTGCCAGCAGAACACTAGCGGGAGTATACAATGAGCAGTTCTTC
D: -; size: few; J: TRBJ2-1; V: TRBV6-5; CDR3: CASSYIRGALSLPYNEQFF; DNA: TGTGCCAGCAGTTACATTCGGGGGGCGCTTTCCCTGCCCTACAATGAGCAGTTCTTC
D: TRBD1; size: -; J: TRBJ1-3; V: TRBV2; CDR3: CARQGAGNTIYF; DNA: TGTGCCAGACAGGGGGCTGGAAACACCATATATTTT
D: -; size: -; J: TRBJ2-7; V: TRBV12-3/TRBV12-4; CDR3: CASSFAGTIFSYEQYF; DNA: TGTGCCAGCAGTTTCGCCGGGACGATATTCTCCTACGAGCAGTACTTC
D: TRBD1; size: few; J: TRBJ2-7; V: TRBV15; CDR3: CATSRDRVVDYEQYF; DNA: TGTGCCACCAGCAGGGACAGGGTAGTCGACTACGAGCAGTACTTC
D: -; size: -; J: TRBJ2-5; V: TRBV20-1; CDR3: CSARDRRFGQETQYF; DNA: TGCAGTGCTAGAGATCGGCGGTTTGGACAAGAGACCCAGTACTTC
D: TRBD1; size: few; J: TRBJ2-3; V: TRBV9; CDR3: CASNGDRGFTDTQYF; DNA: TGTGCCAGCAACGGGGACAGGGGTTTCACAGATACGCAGTATTTT
D: TRBD2; size: few; J: TRBJ2-7; V: TRBV29-1; CDR3: CSVAVGAGGPSEQYF; DNA: TGCAGCGTTGCCGTGGGCGCGGGAGGGCCGTCGGAGCAGTACTTC
D: -; size: -; J: TRBJ2-2; V: TRBV6-5; CDR3: CASSYSPRKLFGELFF; DNA: TGTGCCAGCAGTTACTCCCCAAGAAAGTTATTCGGGGAGCTGTTTTTT
D: -; size: -; J: TRBJ1-4; V: TRBV12-3/TRBV12-4; CDR3: CASTPRGATNEKLFF; DNA: TGTGCCAGCACTCCAAGGGGGGCCACTAATGAAAAACTGTTTTTT
D: -; size: few; J: TRBJ2-1; V: TRBV29-1; CDR3: CSVASATLGEQFF; DNA: TGCAGCGTTGCCTCGGCCACTCTAGGGGAGCAGTTCTTC
D: -; size: -; J: TRBJ1-5; V: TRBV12-3/TRBV12-4; CDR3: CASSLKGLSNQPQHF; DNA: TGTGCCAGCAGTTTAAAAGGGCTTAGCAATCAGCCCCAGCATTTT
D: -; size: -; J: TRBJ2-1; V: TRBV5-1; CDR3: CASSSTTPAGNEQFF; DNA: TGCGCCAGCAGCTCCACCACACCTGCGGGCAATGAGCAGTTCTTC
D: TRBD2; size: many; J: TRBJ2-4; V: TRBV15; CDR3: CATSRTSGKNIQYF; DNA: TGTGCCACCAGCAGGACTAGCGGTAAAAACATTCAGTACTTC
D: -; size: few; J: TRBJ1-4; V: TRBV15; CDR3: CATSRDGATNEKLFF; DNA: TGTGCCACCAGCAGAGATGGAGCAACTAATGAAAAACTGTTTTTT
D: -; size: many; J: TRBJ1-2; V: TRBV21-1; CDR3: CASSKGRGPGQYGYTF; DNA: TGTGCCAGCAGCAAAGGGCGCGGGCCCGGGCAGTATGGCTACACCTTC
D: -; size: -; J: TRBJ1-2; V: TRBV5-1; CDR3: CASSMTAYSVYGYTF; DNA: TGCGCCAGCAGCATGACAGCATACAGCGTCTATGGCTACACCTTC
D: TRBD2; size: -; J: TRBJ2-3; V: TRBV4-1; CDR3: CASSQGPSGYTDTQYF; DNA: TGCGCCAGCAGCCAAGGGCCTAGCGGATACACAGATACGCAGTATTTT
D: -; size: few; J: TRBJ2-7; V: TRBV4-1; CDR3: CASSQFPDSSYEQYF; DNA: TGCGCCAGCAGCCAGTTCCCGGACAGTTCCTACGAGCAGTACTTC
D: -; size: -; J: TRBJ2-7; V: TRBV7-2; CDR3: CASSLVVQGLGIYEQYF; DNA: TGTGCCAGCAGCTTAGTGGTCCAGGGTTTGGGAATCTACGAGCAGTACTTC
D: TRBD1; size: few; J: TRBJ2-7; V: TRBV5-1; CDR3: CASQGVPSYEQYF; DNA: TGCGCCAGCCAGGGGGTTCCCTCCTACGAGCAGTACTTC
D: TRBD2; size: -; J: TRBJ2-7; V: TRBV20-1; CDR3: CSAREPLAGVEQYF; DNA: TGCAGTGCTAGAGAACCACTAGCGGGAGTGGAGCAGTACTTC
D: -; size: few; J: TRBJ2-5; V: TRBV5-1; CDR3: CASSLVLGGFRETQYF; DNA: TGCGCCAGCAGCTTGGTCCTCGGGGGATTTCGAGAGACCCAGTACTTC
D: -; size: few; J: TRBJ1-5; V: TRBV7-9; CDR3: CASSAGAGRINQPQHF; DNA: TGTGCCAGCAGCGCGGGGGCAGGTCGCATCAATCAGCCCCAGCATTTT
D: TRBD2; size: -; J: TRBJ2-6; V: TRBV20-1; CDR3: CSARENSGGKGANVLTF; DNA: TGCAGTGCTAGAGAGAATAGCGGGGGTAAGGGGGCCAACGTCCTGACTTTC
D: -; size: -; J: TRBJ1-1; V: TRBV19; CDR3: CASSATGNTEAFF; DNA: TGTGCCAGTAGTGCCACGGGGAACACTGAAGCTTTCTTT
D: TRBD2; size: few; J: TRBJ2-1; V: TRBV29-1; CDR3: CSVTTSGSPYNEQFF; DNA: TGCAGCGTCACGACTAGCGGGAGCCCCTACAATGAGCAGTTCTTC
D: TRBD2; size: few; J: TRBJ2-7; V: TRBV7-6; CDR3: CASSLFSGRGEQYF; DNA: TGTGCCAGCAGCTTATTCAGCGGGAGGGGCGAGCAGTACTTC
D: -; size: few; J: TRBJ2-5; V: TRBV6-2/TRBV6-3; CDR3: CATEPGYGETQYF; DNA: TGTGCCACTGAACCGGGGTATGGTGAGACCCAGTACTTC
D: -; size: few; J: TRBJ2-7; V: TRBV21-1; CDR3: CASSSSAIDREESYEQYF; DNA: TGTGCCAGCAGCTCCTCAGCAATCGACAGGGAGGAATCCTACGAGCAGTACTTC
D: -; size: few; J: TRBJ1-2; V: TRBV12-3/TRBV12-4; CDR3: CASSRRPDGEGYTF; DNA: TGTGCCAGCAGTCGAAGACCGGACGGGGAGGGCTACACCTTC
D: -; size: -; J: TRBJ2-7; V: TRBV27; CDR3: CASSLRETGVYEQYF; DNA: TGTGCCAGCAGTTTAAGGGAGACAGGAGTCTACGAGCAGTACTTC
D: TRBD1; size: few; J: TRBJ1-1; V: TRBV18; CDR3: CASEGQGGNTEAFF; DNA: TGTGCCAGCGAAGGACAGGGGGGGAACACTGAAGCTTTCTTT
D: TRBD1; size: -; J: TRBJ2-2; V: TRBV19; CDR3: CASRPGQGIPGELFF; DNA: TGTGCCAGTAGGCCGGGACAGGGAATCCCCGGGGAGCTGTTTTTT
D: TRBD2; size: -; J: TRBJ2-3; V: TRBV4-1; CDR3: CASKPRSSGSLPGTDTQYF; DNA: TGCGCCAGCAAGCCACGGTCTAGCGGGAGCCTCCCTGGCACAGATACGCAGTATTTT
D: -; size: -; J: TRBJ2-1; V: TRBV11-2; CDR3: CASITLGGQGFF; DNA: TGTGCCAGCATCACCCTCGGGGGTCAAGGGTTCTTC
D: -; size: many; J: TRBJ2-7; V: TRBV4-1; CDR3: CASSQVSYSRSSYEQYF; DNA: TGCGCCAGCAGCCAAGTGTCGTATTCGCGGAGCTCCTACGAGCAGTACTTC
D: TRBD2; size: -; J: TRBJ2-7; V: TRBV6-1; CDR3: CASKFGLAAYEQYF; DNA: TGTGCCAGCAAATTCGGACTAGCCGCCTACGAGCAGTACTTC
D: TRBD2; size: many; J: TRBJ2-7; V: TRBV2; CDR3: CASRQILAGEEYF; DNA: TGTGCCAGCAGACAAATACTAGCGGGAGAGGAGTACTTC
D: TRBD2; size: few; J: TRBJ2-1; V: TRBV20-1; CDR3: CSASYLLADLYNEQFF; DNA: TGCAGTGCTTCTTATCTCCTAGCGGACCTTTACAATGAGCAGTTCTTC
D: -; size: few; J: TRBJ2-7; V: TRBV7-7; CDR3: CASSPTANPYEQYF; DNA: TGTGCCAGCAGTCCAACAGCAAATCCCTACGAGCAGTACTTC
D: -; size: -; J: TRBJ2-7; V: TRBV12-3/TRBV12-4; CDR3: CASSSYTHISTEQYF; DNA: TGTGCCAGCAGTTCGTACACTCACATCTCGACCGAGCAGTACTTC
D: -; size: -; J: TRBJ1-4; V: TRBV5-1; CDR3: CASSLLAVSGEKLFF; DNA: TGCGCCAGCAGCTTATTAGCGGTGAGCGGTGAAAAACTGTTTTTT
D: -; size: many; J: TRBJ2-1; V: TRBV18; CDR3: CASSPRDSSSYNEQFF; DNA: TGTGCCAGCTCACCGCGGGACAGCAGCTCCTACAATGAGCAGTTCTTC
D: TRBD1; size: -; J: TRBJ2-7; V: TRBV4-1; CDR3: CASSQVGGQGYEQYF; DNA: TGCGCCAGCAGCCAAGTGGGGGGACAGGGCTACGAGCAGTACTTC
D: TRBD2; size: -; J: TRBJ2-7; V: TRBV29-1; CDR3: CSVELASGKISHEQYF; DNA: TGCAGCGTTGAGCTCGCTAGCGGGAAAATTTCTCACGAGCAGTACTTC